The 17 T cell receptor beta chains given below trace back to one sample, sequenced in a study of CD8 T cells in ankylosing spondylitis (dated by TCRdb to 2016 to 2017). Library preparation was by 5' RACE. The instrument given in TCRdb is Illumina HiSeq 2500. The raw public reads went through TCRdb reprocessing: fastp at Q25, MiXCR clone calling, in-frame beta chains kept. All rows with the same CDR3 protein become a single entry with the most common DNA and genes. The sample includes about 250,000 distinct CDR3 sequences, with around 32% observed a single time. Around 4.4% of the sample is held by the ten biggest clonotypes. Sequencing was done on a sample of blood, either unsorted or a sorted T cell fraction (not recorded which). The receptors come from a male donor with ankylosing spondylitis or in good health (not recorded which).

A few counts support this clonotype. The CDR3 bases are TGTGCCAGCAGTTCTCCCTTAGCGGGGAGATCCTCCTACAATGAGCAGTTCTTC. Its protein product is CASSSPLAGRSSYNEQFF. The chain is built from TRBV6-5 and TRBJ2-1; 8 bases are a match to TRBD2. CDR1 and CDR2 from the germline V gene are MNHEY and SVGAGI. The CDR3 sequence is 18 residues long. The V and J ends lost 4 bases and 0 bases, in that order; junction bases with no gene match: 11.

Only a few counts were recorded for this clonotype. V gene TRBV5-1 combines with J gene TRBJ2-5; 8 nucleotides line up with TRBD1. J gave up 1 base and V 1 base, and 0 bases lay outside the gene matches. Looked up from germline, CDR1 is SGHRS and CDR2 is YFSETQ. The CDR3 contains 14 residues. CDR3 in DNA: TGCGCCAGCAGCTTGACAGGGGGCCAAGAGACCCAGTACTTC. The encoded protein is CASSLTGGQETQYF.

This clonotype was counted only a few times. This sequence joins TRBV12-3 or TRBV12-4 and TRBJ2-7; 7 bases agree with TRBD2. V lost 0 bases, J lost 3 bases, and 5 bases stayed unmatched. This CDR3 comprises 15 residues. The DNA of the CDR3 is TGTGCCAGCAGTTTAGCAATCGGGGGGTTCTACGAGCAGTACTTC. Translated: CASSLAIGGFYEQYF.

The V gene is TRBV5-1, the J gene TRBJ2-1; TRBD2 matches 11 bases. The CDR3 runs 16 residues. Looked up from germline, CDR1 is SGHRS and CDR2 is YFSETQ. With 0 bases clipped from V and 8 bases from J, the junction kept 7 bases outside the gene matches. The CDR3 protein is CASSLARLAGKYEQFF. The CDR3 coding sequence is TGCGCCAGCAGCTTGGCCAGACTAGCGGGGAAGTATGAGCAGTTCTTC.

This clonotype has just a few counts. The V and J genes are TRBV12-3 or TRBV12-4 and TRBJ2-3, with D perhaps matching TRBD2 (7 bases). This CDR3 has 16 residues. V lost 3 bases, J lost 2 bases, and 15 bases lay in between. The CDR3 loop is CASSFRGAGPTDTQYF. The CDR3, as DNA: TGTGCCAGCAGTTTCAGGGGAGCGGGACCCACAGATACGCAGTATTTT.

The genes are TRBV20-1 and TRBJ2-3; possibly TRBD1 or TRBD2 for D (5 bases each). The CDR3 has 12 amino acids. The germline V gene has CDR1 DFQATT and CDR2 SNEGSKA (reference sequence). The V and J ends lost 6 bases and 2 bases respectively, with 9 bases between them. CDR3 sequence reads: CSAWGFTDTQYF. As DNA, the CDR3 is TGCAGTGCGTGGGGGTTCACAGATACGCAGTATTTT.

CDR3 residues: CASSASERSFTSGQYF. The CDR3 DNA sequence: TGTGCCAGCAGCGCCAGCGAGAGATCATTTACTAGCGGGCAGTACTTC. The gene calls are TRBV3-1 and TRBJ2-7; 8 nucleotides align to TRBD2. Germline V lookup: CDR1 LGHDT, CDR2 YNNKEL (reference sequence). The CDR3 has 16 residues. V trimming: 5 bases; J trimming: 9 bases; junction bases outside the gene matches: 18.

The chain uses TRBV5-4 and TRBJ2-1; 7 positions match TRBD1. V trimming: 5 bases; J trimming: 3 bases; junction bases outside the gene matches: 5. The CDR3 runs to 14 residues. The germline V gene has CDR1 SGHNT and CDR2 YYREEE (reference sequence). CDR3 loop: CASSSGQNYNEQFF. The CDR3 DNA is TGTGCCAGCAGTTCGGGACAGAACTACAATGAGCAGTTCTTC.

V gene TRBV5-1 combines with J gene TRBJ2-1; a weak D match, TRBD1 (5 bases). This CDR3 is built from 12 residues. The V gene lost 4 bases and the J gene lost 9 bases, with 11 bases spanning the gap. Germline CDR1 reads SGHRS; CDR2 reads YFSETQ. This CDR3 is CASSPSQVEQFF. The CDR3, as DNA: TGCGCCAGCAGCCCCTCACAGGTTGAGCAGTTCTTC. Based on the CDR3 plus reference TRBV5-1 and TRBJ2-1, the full variable domain is KAGVTQTPRYLIKTRGQQVTLSCSPISGHRSVSWYQQTPGQGLQFLFEYFSETQRNKGNFPGRFSGRQFSNSRSEMNVSTLELGDSALYLCASSPSQVEQFFGPGTRLTVL.

This clonotype was found a few times. This chain links TRBV4-2 with TRBJ1-1; tentative D call: TRBD1 (6 bases). V lost 3 bases and J lost 5, with 10 bases in between. There are 13 residues in the CDR3. CDR1 LGHNA and CDR2 YNFKEQ come from the germline V gene. The CDR3 protein is CASSQLQGTEAFF. In DNA, the CDR3 is TGTGCCAGCAGCCAGTTACAGGGTACTGAAGCTTTCTTT.

This clonotype occurred a few times. The chain combines TRBV6-5 with TRBJ2-3; D is unclear. CDR3 length: 12 amino acids. CDR1 and CDR2 (germline): MNHEY, SVGAGI. Trimming took off 6 bases at V and 6 bases at J, with 10 bases between the two ends. The CDR3 reads CASRRSADTQYF. CDR3 DNA sequence: TGTGCCAGCAGACGGTCTGCGGATACGCAGTATTTT.

V gene TRBV28 combines with J gene TRBJ2-1; TRBD1 matches 8 bases. The ends lost 2 bases at V and 4 bases at J; junction bases unmatched: 7. The CDR3 loop spans 16 amino acids. CDR1 MDHEN and CDR2 SYDVKM come from the germline V gene. The CDR3 reads CASSLLAGTGYNEQFF. The DNA of the CDR3 is TGTGCCAGCAGTTTACTGGCCGGGACAGGTTACAATGAGCAGTTCTTC.

This clonotype occurred a few times. This chain uses TRBV12-3 or TRBV12-4 with TRBJ2-7; D uncertain. The CDR3 has 12 amino acids. Trimming took 3 bases from V and 4 from J, leaving 7 bases between them. The DNA of the CDR3 is TGTGCCAGCAGTTTTATCGGGTACGAGCAGTACTTC. This gives the protein CASSFIGYEQYF.

With regard to this clonotype: Germline is not matched at one junction end, which may reflect a read error. This chain joins TRBV29-1 and TRBJ2-3, with TRBD1 matching over 7 bases. The length of the CDR3 is 15 residues. Germline assignment: CDR1 SQVTM and CDR2 ANQGSEA. CDR3 in DNA: TGCAGCGTTGAAGCAAGGGGGCAGGGCACGGATACGCAGTATTTT. Residues: CSVEARGQGTDTQYF.

This sequence joins TRBV20-1 and TRBJ2-7, with D perhaps matching TRBD1 (6 bases). V was cut by 1 base and J by 2 bases, with 9 bases left in between. Germline lookup yields CDR1 DFQATT and CDR2 SNEGSKA (reference sequence). The CDR3 spans 13 residues. The CDR3 sequence is CSARGTVTYEQYF. CDR3 DNA: TGCAGTGCTAGAGGGACAGTCACCTACGAGCAGTACTTC.

This clonotype has more than one count but fewer than ten. The chain joins TRBV20-1 to TRBJ2-7; TRBD1 might be the D (6 bases). Per the germline V gene, CDR1 is DFQATT and CDR2 is SNEGSKA (reference sequence). The CDR3 covers 13 residues. CDR3 nucleotides: TGCAGGGCGGAGACAGGCCCCCATTACGAGCAGTACTTC. This gives the protein CRAETGPHYEQYF.

The rearrangement uses TRBV12-3 or TRBV12-4 and TRBJ2-5, with D perhaps TRBD2 (6 bases). Trimming took off 7 bases at V and 3 bases at J, with 18 bases between the two ends. The CDR3 is 15 residues long. CDR3 sequence: CASITPAGREETQYF. The CDR3 DNA reads TGTGCCAGCATTACTCCCGCGGGACGAGAAGAGACCCAGTACTTC.